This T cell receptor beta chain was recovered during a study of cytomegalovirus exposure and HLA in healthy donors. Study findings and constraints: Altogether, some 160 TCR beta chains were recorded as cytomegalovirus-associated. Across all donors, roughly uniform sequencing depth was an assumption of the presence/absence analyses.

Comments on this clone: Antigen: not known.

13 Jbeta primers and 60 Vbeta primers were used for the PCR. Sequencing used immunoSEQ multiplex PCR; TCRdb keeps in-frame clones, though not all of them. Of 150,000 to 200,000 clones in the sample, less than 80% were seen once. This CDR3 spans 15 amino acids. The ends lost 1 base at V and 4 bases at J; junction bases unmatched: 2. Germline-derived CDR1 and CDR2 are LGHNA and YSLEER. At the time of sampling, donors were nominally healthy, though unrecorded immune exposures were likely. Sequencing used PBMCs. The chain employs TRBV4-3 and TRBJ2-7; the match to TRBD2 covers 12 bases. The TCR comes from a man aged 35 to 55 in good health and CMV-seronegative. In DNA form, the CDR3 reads TGCGCCAGCAGCCAAGGGCTAGCGGGGGGGTACGAGCAGTACTTC. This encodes CASSQGLAGGYEQYF.